This is a list of T cell receptor beta chains from one sample in a study of identical twins. A single record per CDR3 protein comes from TCRdb applying MiXCR to the 5' RACE reads. Counted here are about 690,000 distinct CDR3 sequences, roughly 6% occurring once; the ten biggest clones make up about 1.8%. The specimen was naive T cells sorted from blood. Source of these receptors: a man aged 18-30 years in good health. Both conserved end residues are part of each CDR3. D genes are given only for firm matches. Only part of the rows carry a size: once, few, many, or a class if the clone is expanded.

15	TRBJ2-2	.	TRBV18	.	CASSPGHVKTGELFF	TGTGCCAGCTCACCGGGACACGTGAAGACCGGGGAGCTGTTTTTT
14	TRBJ2-7	.	TRBV7-8	few	CASSLAHRSYEQYF	TGTGCCAGCAGCTTAGCCCATAGGAGTTACGAGCAGTACTTC
14	TRBJ2-1	.	TRBV7-9	few	CASSLVTGRNEQFF	TGTGCCAGCAGCTTAGTTACAGGGAGGAATGAGCAGTTCTTC
13	TRBJ1-1	.	TRBV24-1	many	CATSDRRGAEAFF	TGTGCCACCAGTGATCGTAGGGGGGCTGAAGCTTTCTTT
13	TRBJ1-5	TRBD1	TRBV12-3/TRBV12-4	few	CASTPTGVQPQHF	TGTGCCAGCACCCCGACAGGGGTCCAGCCCCAGCATTTT
13	TRBJ2-1	.	TRBV5-6	.	CASSYNWALEQFF	TGTGCCAGCAGCTACAACTGGGCACTTGAGCAGTTCTTC
14	TRBJ2-3	.	TRBV7-2	.	CTSSLVEGGDTQYF	TGTACCAGCAGCTTAGTGGAGGGTGGAGATACGCAGTATTTT
15	TRBJ2-3	.	TRBV12-3/TRBV12-4	many	CASNDYPPDTDTQYF	TGTGCCAGCAATGATTACCCACCAGACACAGATACGCAGTATTTT
15	TRBJ2-5	TRBD2	TRBV4-1	.	CASSGVWGGRETQYF	TGCGCCAGCAGCGGGGTCTGGGGGGGAAGAGAGACCCAGTACTTC
15	TRBJ2-2	TRBD1	TRBV12-3/TRBV12-4	many	CASSLGQGVTGELFF	TGTGCCAGCAGCCTCGGACAGGGTGTCACCGGGGAGCTGTTTTTT
14	TRBJ2-3	.	TRBV7-2	many	CASSLWQIKDTQYF	TGTGCCAGCAGCTTATGGCAAATTAAAGATACGCAGTATTTT
14	TRBJ2-2	TRBD2	TRBV6-5	many	CASSYGTSSGELFF	TGTGCCAGCAGTTACGGGACTAGCTCCGGGGAGCTGTTTTTT
15	TRBJ2-1	TRBD2	TRBV13	.	CASSHTSGAYNEQFF	TGTGCCAGCAGCCACACTAGCGGGGCCTACAATGAGCAGTTCTTC
17	TRBJ2-1	TRBD2	TRBV24-1	.	CATSDFRGSGSYNEQFF	TGTGCCACCAGTGATTTCCGCGGGAGTGGGTCCTACAATGAGCAGTTCTTC
13	TRBJ1-2	.	TRBV12-3/TRBV12-4	many	CASGMGFLYGYTF	TGTGCCAGCGGCATGGGATTTCTCTATGGCTACACCTTC
15	TRBJ2-1	TRBD2	TRBV20-1	.	CSAALLAASYNEQFF	TGCAGTGCCGCCTTACTAGCGGCCTCCTACAATGAGCAGTTCTTC
13	TRBJ2-7	TRBD2	TRBV20-1	few	CSAGTSGRVGQYF	TGCAGTGCTGGGACTAGCGGGAGGGTAGGGCAGTACTTC
17	TRBJ2-6	TRBD1	TRBV20-1	few	CSAYPGQGGGGANVLTF	TGCAGTGCCTATCCGGGACAGGGTGGGGGCGGGGCCAACGTCCTGACTTTC
15	TRBJ2-3	.	TRBV7-2	many	CASSLGSTVSDTQYF	TGTGCCAGCAGCTTAGGGTCGACAGTCTCAGATACGCAGTATTTT
18	TRBJ2-3	TRBD2	TRBV4-1	many	CASSQDILAGGGTDTQYF	TGCGCCAGCAGCCAAGATATCCTAGCGGGAGGAGGGACAGATACGCAGTATTTT
13	TRBJ1-5	.	TRBV20-1	.	CSARIAGSQPQHF	TGCAGTGCTAGAATAGCAGGGAGTCAGCCCCAGCATTTT
15	TRBJ2-2	.	TRBV15	few	CATSRGPLNTGELFF	TGTGCCACCAGCAGAGGACCTCTCAACACCGGGGAGCTGTTTTTT
15	TRBJ2-7	.	TRBV9	.	CASSVGPSPGKEQYF	TGTGCCAGCAGCGTCGGACCCAGCCCAGGTAAAGAGCAGTACTTC